This T cell receptor (beta chain) was obtained from a study of cytomegalovirus exposure and HLA in healthy donors. Study findings and constraints: Diagnosis of cytomegalovirus status made by the classifier reportedly showed high specificity and sensitivity. Cytomegalovirus-associated status was assigned to about 150 TCR beta chains.

The CDR3 totals 15 residues. Germline loops: CDR1 MNHNY, CDR2 SVGAGI (reference sequence). With regard to this clone: No antigen is known for it.

Everyone who donated was a healthy bone marrow donor. In nominal health when sampled, donors likely had unrecorded immune exposures nonetheless. The study ran its PCR with 60 Vbeta and 13 Jbeta primers. Data came from immunoSEQ multiplex PCR; TCRdb stores just in-frame clones and leaves some out. The data contain about 130,000 clones, around 74% of them singletons. The genes are TRBV6-6 and TRBJ2-5, with a possible D match to TRBD1 (5 bases). The J call may be mistaken, given a closer DNA end match to TRBJ2-7. This clonotype originated in a male donor in good health and CMV-seronegative. The sample was PBMCs. The CDR3 is CASTPFRASGNEQYF. The CDR3 DNA follows: TGTGCCAGCACTCCTTTCAGGGCTTCCGGAAACGAGCAGTACTTC.